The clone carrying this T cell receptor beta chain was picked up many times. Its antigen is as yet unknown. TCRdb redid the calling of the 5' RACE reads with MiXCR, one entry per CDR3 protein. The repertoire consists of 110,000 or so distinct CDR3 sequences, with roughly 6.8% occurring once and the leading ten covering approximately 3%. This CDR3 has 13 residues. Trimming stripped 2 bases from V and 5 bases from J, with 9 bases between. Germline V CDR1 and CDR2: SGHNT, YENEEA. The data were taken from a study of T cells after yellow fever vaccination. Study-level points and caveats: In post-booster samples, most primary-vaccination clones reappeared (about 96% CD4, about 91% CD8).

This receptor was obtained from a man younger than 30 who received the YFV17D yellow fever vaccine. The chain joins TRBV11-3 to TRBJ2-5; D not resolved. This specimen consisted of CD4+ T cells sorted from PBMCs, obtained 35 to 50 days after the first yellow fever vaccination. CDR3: CASSLLPRETQYF. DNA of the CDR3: TGTGCCAGCAGCTTACTGCCTAGGGAGACCCAGTACTTC.